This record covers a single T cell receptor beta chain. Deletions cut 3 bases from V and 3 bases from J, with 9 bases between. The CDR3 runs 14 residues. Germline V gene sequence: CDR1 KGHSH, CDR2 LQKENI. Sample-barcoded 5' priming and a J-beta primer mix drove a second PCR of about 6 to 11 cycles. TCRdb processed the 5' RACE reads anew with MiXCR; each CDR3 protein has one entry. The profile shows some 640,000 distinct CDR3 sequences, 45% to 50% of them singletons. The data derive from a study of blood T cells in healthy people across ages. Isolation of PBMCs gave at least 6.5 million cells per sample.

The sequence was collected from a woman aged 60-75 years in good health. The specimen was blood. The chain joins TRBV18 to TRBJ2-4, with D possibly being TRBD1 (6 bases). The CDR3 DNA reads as TGTGCCAGCTCACCGGGGGCAGGCAAAAACATTCAGTACTTC. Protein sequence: CASSPGAGKNIQYF.